Sequencing of this T cell receptor (beta chain) was carried out in a study of beta chain features in type 1 diabetes. Details on this clone: Its antigen remains unknown.

The CDR3 runs 13 residues. Trimming removed 4 bases from V and 8 bases from J; junction bases left unmatched: 6. Germline loops: CDR1 SGHNT, CDR2 YYREEE (reference sequence). Expressed TCRB transcripts were sequenced, since all the RNA that had been isolated was reverse transcribed. Some clones are missing from TCRdb's copy, which holds only in-frame ones; the method was immunoSEQ multiplex PCR. Here the sample spans hundreds of thousands of clones, 10% to 15% being singletons. Study-wide findings and caveats: Shortening of TCRB CDR3s, moderate but significant, appeared in all four CD4+ subsets of Type 1 diabetes patients. Cells carrying high TCR expression could end up over-represented when cDNA is sequenced. Among type 1 diabetes patients, VDJ junctions had fewer insertions and more deletions. In these data, an HLA type influence on TCRB rearrangement remained unresolved. Shorter templates might be favored by PCR, and equally so in patients and in controls.

Sequencing was carried out using naive CD4+ T cells from blood. The gene calls are TRBV5-4 and TRBJ2-1; 7 bases match TRBD1. The sequence was obtained from a woman between 18 and 30 years old with type 1 diabetes. The CDR3 is CASSPGQRDEQFF. The CDR3 DNA reads TGTGCCAGCAGCCCGGGACAGCGCGATGAGCAGTTCTTC.